This T cell receptor (beta chain) was identified during a study of response to subunit inactivated influenza vaccine. Findings and caveats of the study: Each seasonal influenza vaccination recruits few new T cells, the authors suggested.

One entry per CDR3 protein results from TCRdb running MiXCR on the RT-PCR reads. Of hundreds of thousands of distinct CDR3 sequences listed, about 15% were seen once; the top ten hold less than 9%. As concerns this clonotype: Antigen unknown.

Germline assignment: CDR1 MDHEN and CDR2 SYDVKM. The CDR3 spans 17 residues. V lost 5 bases to trimming and J lost 0 bases, with 19 bases between them. The chain recombines TRBV28 with TRBJ1-2; D may be TRBD1 (6 bases). This sequence originates from a man aged 45-65 years who received an inactivated influenza vaccine. Sequencing used PBMCs from blood, obtained about 14 days before vaccination. CDR3 sequence (DNA): TGTGCCAGCAGTCCATGGCGACAGGAAGGTTCTAACTATGGCTACACCTTC. Translation: CASSPWRQEGSNYGYTF.